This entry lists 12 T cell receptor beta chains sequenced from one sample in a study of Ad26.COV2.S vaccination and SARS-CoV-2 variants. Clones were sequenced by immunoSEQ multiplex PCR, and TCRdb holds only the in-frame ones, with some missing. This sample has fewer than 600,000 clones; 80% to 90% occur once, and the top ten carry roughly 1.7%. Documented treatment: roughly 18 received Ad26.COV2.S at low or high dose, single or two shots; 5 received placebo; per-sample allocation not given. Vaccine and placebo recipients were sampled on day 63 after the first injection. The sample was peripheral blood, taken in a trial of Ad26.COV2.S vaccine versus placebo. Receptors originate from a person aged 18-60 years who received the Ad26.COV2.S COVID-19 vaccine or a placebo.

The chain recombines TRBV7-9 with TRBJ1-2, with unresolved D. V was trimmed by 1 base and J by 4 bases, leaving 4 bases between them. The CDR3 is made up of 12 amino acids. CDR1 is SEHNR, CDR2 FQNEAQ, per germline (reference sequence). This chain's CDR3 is CASSLGTYGYTF. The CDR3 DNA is TGTGCCAGCAGCTTAGGGACCTATGGCTACACCTTC. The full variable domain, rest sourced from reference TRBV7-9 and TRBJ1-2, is DTGVSQNPRHKITKRGQNVTFRCDPISEHNRLYWYRQTLGQGPEFLTYFQNEAQLEKSRLLSDRFSAERPKGSFSTLEIQRTEQGDSAMYLCASSLGTYGYTFGSGTRLTVV.

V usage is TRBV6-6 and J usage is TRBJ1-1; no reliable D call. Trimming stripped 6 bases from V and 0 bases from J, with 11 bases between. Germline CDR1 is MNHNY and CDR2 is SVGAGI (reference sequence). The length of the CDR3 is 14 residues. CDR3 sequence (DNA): TGTGCCAGCAGCCCACCAACGGTGAACACTGAAGCTTTCTTT. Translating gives CASSPPTVNTEAFF.

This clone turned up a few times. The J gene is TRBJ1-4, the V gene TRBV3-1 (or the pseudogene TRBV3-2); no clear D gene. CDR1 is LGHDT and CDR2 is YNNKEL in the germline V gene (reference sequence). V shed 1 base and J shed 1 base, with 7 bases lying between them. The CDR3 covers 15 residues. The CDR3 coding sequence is TGTGCCAGCAGCCAAGGGTGGGGAACTAATGAAAAACTGTTTTTT. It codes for CASSQGWGTNEKLFF.

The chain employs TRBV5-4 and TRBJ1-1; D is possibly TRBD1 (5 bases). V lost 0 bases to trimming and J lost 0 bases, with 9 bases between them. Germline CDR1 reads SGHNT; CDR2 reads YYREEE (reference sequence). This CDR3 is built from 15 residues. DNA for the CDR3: TGTGCCAGCAGCTTGGGGGGCGGGTTGAACACTGAAGCTTTCTTT. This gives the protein CASSLGGGLNTEAFF.

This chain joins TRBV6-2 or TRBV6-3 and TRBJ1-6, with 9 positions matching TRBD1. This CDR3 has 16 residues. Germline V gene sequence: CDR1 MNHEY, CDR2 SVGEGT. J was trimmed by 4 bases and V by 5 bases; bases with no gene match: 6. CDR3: CASSNRGQGYNSPLHF. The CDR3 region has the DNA TGTGCCAGCAGTAACAGGGGGCAGGGGTATAATTCACCCCTCCACTTT.

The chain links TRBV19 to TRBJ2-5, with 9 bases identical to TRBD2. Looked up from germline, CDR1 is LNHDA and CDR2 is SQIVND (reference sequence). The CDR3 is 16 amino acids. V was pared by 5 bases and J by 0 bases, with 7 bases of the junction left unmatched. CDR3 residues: CASSPARLADQETQYF. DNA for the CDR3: TGTGCCAGTAGTCCCGCGAGACTAGCGGACCAAGAGACCCAGTACTTC.

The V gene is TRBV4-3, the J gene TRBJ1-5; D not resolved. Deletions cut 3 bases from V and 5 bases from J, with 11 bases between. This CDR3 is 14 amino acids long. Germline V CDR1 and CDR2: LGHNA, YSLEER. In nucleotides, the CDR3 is TGCGCCAGCAGCCACCAGGTGGTCGATCAGCCCCAGCATTTT. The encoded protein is CASSHQVVDQPQHF.

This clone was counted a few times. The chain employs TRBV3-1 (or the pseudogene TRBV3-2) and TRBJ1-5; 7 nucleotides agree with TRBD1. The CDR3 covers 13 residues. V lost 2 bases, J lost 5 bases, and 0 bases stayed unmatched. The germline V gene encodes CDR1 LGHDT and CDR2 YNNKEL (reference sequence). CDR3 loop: CASSQTGDQPQHF. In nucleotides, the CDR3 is TGTGCCAGCAGCCAAACAGGGGATCAGCCCCAGCATTTT.

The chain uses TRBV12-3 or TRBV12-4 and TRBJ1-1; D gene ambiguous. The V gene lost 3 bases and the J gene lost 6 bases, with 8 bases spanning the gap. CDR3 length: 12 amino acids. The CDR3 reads CASSFWEAEAFF. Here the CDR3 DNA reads TGTGCCAGCAGTTTCTGGGAGGCTGAAGCTTTCTTT.

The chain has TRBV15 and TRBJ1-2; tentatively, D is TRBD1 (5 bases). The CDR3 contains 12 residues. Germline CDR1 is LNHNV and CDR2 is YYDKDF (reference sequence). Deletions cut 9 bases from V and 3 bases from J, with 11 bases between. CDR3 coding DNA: TGTGCCACTCAGGGCTCCGACTATGGCTACACCTTC. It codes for CATQGSDYGYTF.

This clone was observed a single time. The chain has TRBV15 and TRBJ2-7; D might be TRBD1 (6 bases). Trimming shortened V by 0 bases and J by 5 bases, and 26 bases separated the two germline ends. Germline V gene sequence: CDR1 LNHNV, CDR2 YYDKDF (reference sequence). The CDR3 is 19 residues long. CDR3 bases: TGTGCCACCAGCAGAGATATAGGACAGACAAGAGGGCGGTCCGACGAGCAGTACTTC. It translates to CATSRDIGQTRGRSDEQYF.

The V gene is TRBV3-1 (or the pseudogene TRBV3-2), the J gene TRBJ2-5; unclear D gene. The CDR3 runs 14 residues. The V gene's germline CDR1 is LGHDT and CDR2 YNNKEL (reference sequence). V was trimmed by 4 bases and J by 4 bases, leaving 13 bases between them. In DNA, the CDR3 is TGTGCCAGCAGCCCTTCCGCCCCAGCAGAGACCCAGTACTTC. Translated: CASSPSAPAETQYF.